The 7 T cell receptor beta chains in this list originate from one sample, sequenced in a study of T cell repertoires in cytomegalovirus infection. TCRdb re-analysed the reads in MiXCR, keeping a single row per CDR3 protein. The data show 450,000 to 600,000 distinct CDR3 sequences, approximately 11% seen once. The sequencing sample was made of PBMCs. These receptors all stem from a human donor in good health (CMV status not recorded). Some clones in this sample may be carry-over from other donors' samples.

Of note for this clonotype: This may be a read error: a much more frequent sequence differs by one nucleotide. Since the CDR3 does not end with the conserved phenylalanine or tryptophan, this likely comes from a read error. CDR3 amino acids: CASRSRGYEQYL. CDR3 nucleotide sequence: TGTGCCAGCAGATCCCGCGGGTACGAGCAGTACCTC. The rearrangement joins TRBV5-6 to TRBJ2-7, with D perhaps TRBD2 (5 bases). Germline V gives CDR1 SGHDT, CDR2 YYEEEE. Trimming took off 5 bases at V and 4 bases at J, with 10 bases between the two ends. This CDR3 has 12 amino acids.

This clonotype was seen many times. The chain employs TRBV6-5 and TRBJ2-2, with 7 bases matching TRBD1. Germline V CDR1 and CDR2: MNHEY, SVGAGI. This CDR3 is built from 16 residues. V dropped 2 bases and J dropped 3; count of bases not matched to a gene: 6. The CDR3 loop reads CASSYRPGTDTGELFF. CDR3 sequence (DNA): TGTGCCAGCAGTTACCGTCCCGGGACAGACACCGGGGAGCTGTTTTTT.

The genes are TRBV20-1 and TRBJ2-1; 10 bases fit TRBD2. V lost 1 base to trimming and J lost 2 bases; unmatched junction nucleotides: 2. The CDR3 loop spans 15 amino acids. CDR1 and CDR2 (germline): DFQATT, SNEGSKA (reference sequence). CDR3 sequence reads: CSARVSGGAYNEQFF. DNA for the CDR3: TGCAGTGCTAGAGTCAGCGGGGGGGCCTACAATGAGCAGTTCTTC.

The gene calls are TRBV29-1 and TRBJ1-2, with no clear D. The CDR3 has 14 amino acids. Germline CDR1 reads SQVTM; CDR2 reads ANQGSEA. Trimming took 6 bases from V and 6 from J, leaving 20 bases between them. CDR3 DNA sequence: TGCAGCGTGATACCCCTGAGGAGGGATCATGGCTACACCTTC. Translation: CSVIPLRRDHGYTF. Based on the CDR3 plus reference TRBV29-1 and TRBJ1-2, the full variable domain is SAVISQKPSRDICQRGTSLTIQCQVDSQVTMMFWYRQQPGQSLTLIATANQGSEATYESGFVIDKFPISRPNLTFSTLTVSNMSPEDSSIYLCSVIPLRRDHGYTFGSGTRLTVV.

The chain uses TRBV9 and TRBJ1-2; D remains ambiguous. Germline-derived CDR1 and CDR2 are SGDLS and YYNGEE. Trimming removed 3 bases at V and 7 bases at J, with 10 bases between. The CDR3 totals 12 residues. CDR3 sequence reads: CASSELGGGYTF. In DNA form, the CDR3 reads TGTGCCAGCAGCGAGCTCGGTGGTGGCTACACCTTC.

In its sample, this clonotype was seen many times. The chain employs TRBV7-2 and TRBJ2-5, with 8 bases lining up with TRBD2. In germline, CDR1 is SGHTA, CDR2 FQGNSA. This CDR3 is 15 amino acids long. Losses at the gene ends were 2 bases for V and 5 bases for J; bases not matched to a gene: 7. As DNA, the CDR3 is TGTGCCAGCAGCTTACGACCGGGAGGGGTGGAGACCCAGTACTTC. As protein: CASSLRPGGVETQYF. Looking up the rest from reference TRBV7-2 and TRBJ2-5 gives the full variable domain: GAGVSQSPSNKVTEKGKDVELRCDPISGHTALYWYRQSLGQGLEFLIYFQGNSAPDKSGLPSDRFSAERTGGSVSTLTIQRTQQEDSAVYLCASSLRPGGVETQYFGPGTRLLVL.

Regarding this clonotype: An end of the junction does not agree with germline; a read error may underlie this. DNA of the CDR3: TGTGCCAGCAGCAGCCGGGTGACTAGCGGGGAGTCAGATACGCGGTATTTT. This translates into CASSSRVTSGESDTRYF. The chain couples TRBV13 to TRBJ2-3, with 11 bases fitting TRBD2. The CDR3 runs 17 residues. The germline gives CDR1 PRHDT, CDR2 FYEKMQ (reference sequence).